The subject of this entry is one T cell receptor beta chain. This sample stems from a study of TIL therapy for anti-PD-1-resistant metastatic lung cancer. Whole-study context: Tumors were harvested before any PD-1/PD-L1 blockade. Tumors carried a median roughly 1.5 non-synonymous mutations per megabase.

Regarding time point: pre-treatment sample, taken before nivolumab and TIL therapy. Germline CDR1 reads SEHNR; CDR2 reads FQNEAQ (reference sequence). The CDR3 has 14 residues. V lost 5 bases, J lost 4 bases, and 3 bases stayed unmatched. The libraries were made with immunoSEQ v3. Sequencing depth was approximately 2 million read pairs for survey level, roughly 4.5-6 million for deep. Generated by immunoSEQ multiplex PCR, the TCRdb table keeps only in-frame clones and is missing some. The sample consists of 15,000 to 20,000 clones, around 82% of them appearing once. This sequence was found in a person aged 25 to 80 with non-small cell lung cancer. The chain has TRBV7-9 and TRBJ2-5; 11 bases map to TRBD2. The sequencing used blood, collected at baseline. CDR3 residues: CASSVSGGAETQYF. The CDR3 nucleotides are TGTGCCAGCAGCGTTAGCGGGGGGGCAGAGACCCAGTACTTC.